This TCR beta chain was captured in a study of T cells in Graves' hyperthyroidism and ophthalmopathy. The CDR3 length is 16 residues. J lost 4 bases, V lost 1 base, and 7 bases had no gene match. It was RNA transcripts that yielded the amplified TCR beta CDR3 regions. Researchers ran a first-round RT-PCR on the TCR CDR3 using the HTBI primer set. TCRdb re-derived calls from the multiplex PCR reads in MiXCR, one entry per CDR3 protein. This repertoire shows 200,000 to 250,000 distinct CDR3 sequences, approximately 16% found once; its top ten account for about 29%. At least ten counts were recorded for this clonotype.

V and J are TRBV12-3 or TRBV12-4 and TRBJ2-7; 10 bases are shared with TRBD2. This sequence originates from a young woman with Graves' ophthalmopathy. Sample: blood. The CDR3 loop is CASSLVRTSGAYEQYF. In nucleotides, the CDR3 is TGTGCCAGCAGTTTAGTTAGAACTAGCGGGGCTTACGAGCAGTACTTC.